Following are 24 T cell receptor beta chains from one sample sequenced in a study of blood T cell repertoires in COVID-19 (TCRdb year 2020). Library preparation used the immunoSEQ multiplex PCR assay. TCRdb took this table from immuneACCESS and kept in-frame rearrangements with V and J called. Such tables lack part of the clones; where checked against another copy, unresolved V genes explain under half of the gap, and the rest is unexplained. This sample holds approximately 140,000 clones; 84% were observed only once. The top ten clones comprise less than 9% of the sample. Input material: peripheral blood. Receptors originate from a man under 40 with COVID-19, enrolled during active disease.

The chain couples TRBV3-1 (or the pseudogene TRBV3-2) to TRBJ2-7, with 9 bases identical to TRBD2. Germline assignment: CDR1 LGHDT and CDR2 YNNKEL (reference sequence). V lost 1 base to trimming and J lost 6 bases; unmatched junction nucleotides: 7. The CDR3 is made up of 15 amino acids. Written as DNA, the CDR3 is TGTGCCAGCAGCCAAGTTGCTAGCGGGAAACTCGAGCAGTACTTC. Translated, it gives CASSQVASGKLEQYF.

The chain recombines TRBV15 with TRBJ1-5, with D possibly being TRBD1 (6 bases). Germline loops: CDR1 LNHNV, CDR2 YYDKDF (reference sequence). The CDR3 length is 13 residues. Between the trimmed V and J ends, which lost 8 bases and 4 bases, there was a span of 12 bases. The CDR3 here is CATADRKNQPQHF. The CDR3 nucleotides are TGTGCCACCGCTGACAGGAAAAATCAGCCCCAGCATTTT.

Only a few counts were recorded for this clone. This rearrangement joins TRBV5-1 to TRBJ2-1; 13 bases map to TRBD2. Germline trimming cut 3 bases from V and 7 bases from J; bases unmatched to any gene: 4. Germline V gene lookup returns CDR1 SGHRS and CDR2 YFSETQ. This CDR3 region has 15 residues. The CDR3 loop reads CASSSLAGGPNEQFF. Here the CDR3 DNA reads TGCGCCAGCAGCTCACTAGCGGGAGGGCCTAATGAGCAGTTCTTC.

The V and J genes are TRBV7-2 and TRBJ2-7; maybe TRBD1 (6 bases). The CDR3 has 13 residues. V dropped 4 bases and J dropped 5 bases, with 12 bases sitting between them. Germline V gene data show CDR1 as SGHTA and CDR2 as FQGNSA. The CDR3 sequence: CASSSDRPHEQYF. CDR3 DNA: TGTGCCAGCAGCTCAGACAGGCCCCACGAGCAGTACTTC.

The chain recombines TRBV28 with TRBJ1-2; D might be TRBD1 (6 bases). There are 15 residues in the CDR3. In germline, CDR1 is MDHEN, CDR2 SYDVKM. Trimming cost V 1 base and J 6 bases, with 15 bases left between them. This CDR3 is CASSLFLGQGNGYTF. The CDR3 nucleotides read TGTGCCAGCAGTTTATTTTTAGGGCAGGGGAATGGCTACACCTTC.

The genes are TRBV2 and TRBJ1-4; 10 bases line up with TRBD1. The CDR3 sequence is 16 residues long. In germline, CDR1 is SNHLY, CDR2 FYNNEI. J was trimmed by 3 bases and V by 6 bases; bases with no gene match: 7. In DNA form, the CDR3 reads TGTGCCAGCAGATGGGACAGGGGAACGGCTAATGAAAAACTGTTTTTT. Translated, it gives CASRWDRGTANEKLFF. The full variable domain, with the rest looked up from reference TRBV2 and TRBJ1-4, is EPEVTQTPSHQVTQMGQEVILRCVPISNHLYFYWYRQILGQKVEFLVSFYNNEISEKSEIFDDQFSVERPDGSNFTLKIRSTKLEDSAMYFCASRWDRGTANEKLFFGSGTQLSVL.

The V call is TRBV6-6, the J call TRBJ2-1; 9 positions agree with TRBD1. This CDR3 region has 16 residues. CDR1 is MNHNY and CDR2 is SVGAGI in the germline V gene (reference sequence). The ends lost 6 bases at V and 7 bases at J; junction bases unmatched: 13. CDR3 coding DNA: TGTGCCAGCAGCCTGAATGGACCGGGACAGGGAAATGAGCAGTTCTTC. Translating gives CASSLNGPGQGNEQFF.

The V gene is TRBV9, the J gene TRBJ2-1; weak D call: TRBD2 (6 bases). The germline gives CDR1 SGDLS, CDR2 YYNGEE. V lost 6 bases and J 6 bases, leaving 16 bases between the germline ends. There are 14 residues in the CDR3. The CDR3 region is CASNIGGVGNEQFF. The DNA of the CDR3 is TGTGCCAGCAACATAGGAGGGGTTGGCAATGAGCAGTTCTTC.

The V and J genes are TRBV15 and TRBJ2-7, with TRBD1 matching 12 bases. Germline CDR1 LNHNV, CDR2 YYDKDF (reference sequence). The CDR3 is made up of 15 amino acids. V lost 3 bases to trimming and J lost 7 bases; unmatched junction nucleotides: 7. The CDR3 loop is CATSSGTGGAEEQYF. The CDR3 coding sequence is TGTGCCACCAGCAGCGGGACAGGGGGCGCGGAGGAGCAGTACTTC.

J is TRBJ1-5 and V is TRBV2; D is ambiguous. CDR3 length: 13 residues. Germline V lookup: CDR1 SNHLY, CDR2 FYNNEI. The V end lost 3 bases, the J end lost 4 bases, and 7 bases lay between the germline ends. CDR3 nucleotide sequence: TGTGCCAGCAGTGATCAGGATAATCAGCCCCAGCATTTT. It is translated as CASSDQDNQPQHF.

The chain carries TRBV28 and TRBJ2-7; perhaps TRBD2 as D (6 bases). Trimming shortened V by 2 bases and J by 2 bases, and 10 bases separated the two germline ends. This CDR3 region has 14 residues. CDR1 is MDHEN, CDR2 SYDVKM, per germline. This chain's CDR3 is CASSLRDLAYEQYF. CDR3 DNA sequence: TGTGCCAGCAGTTTACGGGACTTAGCCTACGAGCAGTACTTC.

This clone was seen more than once but under ten times. The chain recombines TRBV5-1 with TRBJ1-3; 7 bases are a match to TRBD1. Trimming at V came to 4 bases and at J to 4 bases, leaving 5 bases not matched to a gene. In germline, CDR1 is SGHRS, CDR2 YFSETQ. The CDR3 loop spans 14 amino acids. The CDR3 DNA follows: TGCGCCAGCAGCGCCGGGACAGCCGGAAACACCATATATTTT. As protein: CASSAGTAGNTIYF.

The chain employs TRBV20-1 and TRBJ1-1; the D gene is possibly TRBD1 (6 bases). The CDR3 consists of 12 residues. V lost 3 bases to trimming and J lost 7 bases, with 12 bases between them. Germline-derived CDR1 and CDR2 are DFQATT and SNEGSKA (reference sequence). CDR3 sequence (DNA): TGCAGTGCTAGTATGGGGGCGGGTGAAGCTTTCTTT. Residues: CSASMGAGEAFF.

V is TRBV28 and J is TRBJ1-2; D is uncertain. Trimming left V 7 bases short and J 5 bases short, with 17 bases between. The germline CDR1 and CDR2 sequences are MDHEN and SYDVKM. The CDR3 contains 14 residues. CDR3: CASTTETLPYGYTF. The CDR3 nucleotides read TGTGCCAGCACTACCGAGACTCTCCCTTATGGCTACACCTTC.

This clone was seen once. The chain combines TRBV14 with TRBJ2-1; D may be TRBD2 (6 bases). The CDR3 has 12 amino acids. The V end lost 4 bases, the J end lost 14 bases, and 15 bases lay between the germline ends. Per the germline V gene, CDR1 is SGHDN and CDR2 is FVKESK. The CDR3 DNA is TGTGCCAGCAGCCCCACGGGACTGGGAAAGTTCTTC. Translation: CASSPTGLGKFF.

This chain links TRBV21-1 with TRBJ1-2. TRBV21-1 is tagged as a pseudogene. The CDR3 totals 15 residues. CDR3: CASSSSGVFNYGYTF. CDR3 nucleotides: TGTGCCAGCAGCAGCTCGGGGGTCTTTAACTATGGCTACACCTTC.

The chain joins TRBV19 to TRBJ1-1; D is possibly TRBD1 (5 bases). Trimming took 6 bases from V and 0 from J, leaving 14 bases between them. Germline-derived CDR1 and CDR2 are LNHDA and SQIVND (reference sequence). The CDR3 is 15 residues long. CDR3 sequence (DNA): TGTGCCAGTAGAGCCGGGGGGAGGATGAACACTGAAGCTTTCTTT. Translating it yields CASRAGGRMNTEAFF.

J is TRBJ1-5 and V is TRBV10-3, with D unclear. Germline V gives CDR1 ENHRY, CDR2 SYGVKD. The V end lost 1 base, the J end lost 1 base, and 8 bases lay between the germline ends. The CDR3 is 15 residues long. CDR3 sequence reads: CAISEFAGSNQPQHF. In nucleotides, the CDR3 is TGTGCCATCAGTGAGTTTGCGGGGAGCAATCAGCCCCAGCATTTT.

This clone occurred a few times. This chain uses TRBV2 with TRBJ1-5; 7 bases map to TRBD1. V was clipped by 6 bases and J by 2 bases; unmatched bases: 7. CDR1 and CDR2 (germline): SNHLY, FYNNEI. The CDR3 contains 15 residues. The chain's CDR3 is CASSRQGGGNQPQHF. In DNA, the CDR3 is TGTGCCAGCAGCCGACAGGGCGGGGGCAATCAGCCCCAGCATTTT. The full variable domain, completed using reference TRBV2 and TRBJ1-5, is EPEVTQTPSHQVTQMGQEVILRCVPISNHLYFYWYRQILGQKVEFLVSFYNNEISEKSEIFDDQFSVERPDGSNFTLKIRSTKLEDSAMYFCASSRQGGGNQPQHFGDGTRLSIL.

The chain joins TRBV5-5 to TRBJ1-1; D is unclear. The CDR3 consists of 14 residues. CDR1 and CDR2 from the germline V gene are SGHKS and YYEKEE (reference sequence). V was cut by 2 bases and J by 1 base, with 9 bases left in between. CDR3 nucleotides: TGTGCCAGCAGCTTCCCGACTCGGAACACTGAAGCTTTCTTT. It specifies CASSFPTRNTEAFF.

J is TRBJ2-5 and V is TRBV9, with TRBD2 matching over 8 bases. Germline V CDR1 and CDR2: SGDLS, YYNGEE. V trimming: 0 bases; J trimming: 5 bases; junction bases outside the gene matches: 6. This CDR3 is 15 amino acids long. The CDR3 spells CASSVDGTSLETQYF. The CDR3 DNA reads as TGTGCCAGCAGCGTAGACGGGACTAGTCTTGAGACCCAGTACTTC. The whole variable domain, filled in from reference TRBV9 and TRBJ2-5, reads DSGVTQTPKHLITATGQRVTLRCSPRSGDLSVYWYQQSLDQGLQFLIQYYNGEERAKGNILERFSAQQFPDLHSELNLSSLELGDSALYFCASSVDGTSLETQYFGPGTRLLVL.

The rearrangement joins TRBV7-9 to TRBJ1-2; no definite D call. The germline V and J ends were trimmed by 5 bases and 4 bases, with 26 bases remaining between them. The CDR3 is made up of 18 amino acids. Per germline, CDR1 SEHNR and CDR2 FQNEAQ (reference sequence). CDR3 protein: CASSGRPDSTQPLYGYTF. The DNA of the CDR3 is TGTGCCAGCAGCGGGAGACCAGATAGTACCCAACCGCTCTATGGCTACACCTTC.

This clone was found once. V and J are TRBV9 and TRBJ2-7; D possibly corresponds to TRBD1 (5 bases). V was cut by 0 bases and J by 1 base, with 11 bases left in between. Germline CDR1 and CDR2: SGDLS and YYNGEE. The CDR3 has 15 residues. CDR3 bases: TGTGCCAGCAGCGTAGCTGTAGGGGTATCCTACGAGCAGTACTTC. As protein: CASSVAVGVSYEQYF. The full variable domain, rest sourced from reference TRBV9 and TRBJ2-7, is DSGVTQTPKHLITATGQRVTLRCSPRSGDLSVYWYQQSLDQGLQFLIQYYNGEERAKGNILERFSAQQFPDLHSELNLSSLELGDSALYFCASSVAVGVSYEQYFGPGTRLTVT.

The rearrangement uses TRBV24-1 and TRBJ1-1; possible D gene TRBD1, 6 bases. The CDR3 runs to 15 residues. CDR1 and CDR2 from the germline V gene are KGHDR and SFDVKD. V lost 10 bases and J lost 4, with 21 bases in between. This CDR3 is CATSETGTQGTEAFF. The CDR3 DNA reads as TGTGCCACGAGCGAGACAGGAACACAGGGCACTGAAGCTTTCTTT.